This T cell receptor beta chain was captured by sequencing in a study of cytomegalovirus exposure and HLA in healthy donors. Looking at the study overall: The Caucasian-associated ancestry cluster contained more than 75% of the approximately 420 genotyped donors.

In regard to this clone: The antigen is unknown.

The PCR used 60 Vbeta and 13 Jbeta primers. Data came from immunoSEQ multiplex PCR; TCRdb stores just in-frame clones and leaves some out. The repertoire consists of 85,000 to 130,000 clones, with roughly 85% occurring once and the leading ten covering about 5.3%. The CDR3 consists of 15 residues. Germline CDR1 and CDR2: MNHNY and SVGAGI (reference sequence). V shed 7 bases and J 0 bases; nucleotides not matched to a gene: 4. Broader study findings: Most of the TCR beta V segments (in an earlier analysis) were productive either about 87% or about 30% of the time. In a later analysis, at a false discovery rate of 0.05, roughly 17,000 TCR beta sequences matched HLA alleles.

This rearrangement joins TRBV6-6 to TRBJ1-3; 9 nucleotides match TRBD1. The material sequenced was PBMCs. This receptor was obtained from a man aged 55 to 70 in good health and CMV-seropositive. The CDR3 region is CASTRQGVSGNTIYF. CDR3 DNA: TGTGCCAGCACGCGACAGGGGGTCTCTGGAAACACCATATATTTT.